This T cell receptor beta chain was recorded in a study of T cells in women clearing cervical HPV infection. Study-wide points: CIN3+ cases had significantly higher TCR richness than controls; evenness did not differ.

Average input was around 1,100 ng genomic DNA for immunoSEQ TCR beta CDR3 amplification. Using immunoSEQ multiplex PCR, the repertoire was profiled, and TCRdb retains in-frame clones only, with some absent. In total, the table holds approximately 35,000 clones. The length of the CDR3 is 15 residues. The germline V gene has CDR1 SEHNR and CDR2 FQNEAQ (reference sequence). As regards this clone: Antigen specificity is unknown. The missing CDR3 end, 3 residues past where the read stops, is filled in from the germline J gene.

The chain has TRBV7-9 and TRBJ2-4, with D tentatively TRBD2 (6 bases). This clonotype was obtained from a woman aged 18 to 75 with a cervical HPV16 infection that either progressed to CIN3+ or cleared (not recorded which). Material: blood buffy coat. The CDR3 sequence is CASSSEVPGVDGQYF. The DNA read from the CDR3 is TGTGCCAGCAGCTCCGAGGTTCCGGGGGTGGATGGT.